In its sample, the clone carrying this T cell receptor beta chain was seen a few times. The target antigen is unknown. The entry originates in a study of cytomegalovirus exposure and HLA in healthy donors. For the study at large: A data release that came early held 80 million or so unique TCRs from HLA-typed donors.

Study outcomes and limitations: Later, TCR association rates were found to vary by HLA locus, highest for DRB1 and lowest for HLA-C. Presence/absence analysis assumed near-uniform sequencing depth across donors. Most TCR sequences were uncommon, yet certain public TCRs appeared in many donors.

The CDR3 has 14 residues. The germline V gene has CDR1 MNHEY and CDR2 SMNVEV (reference sequence). The germline V and J ends were trimmed by 3 bases and 3 bases, with 11 bases remaining between them. Amplification used 60 Vbeta primers and 13 Jbeta primers. Method: immunoSEQ multiplex PCR; TCRdb's copy keeps in-frame clones and lacks some. This sample has more than 85,000 clones, with about a tenth found just once. This TCR came from a man between 45 and 60 years old in good health and CMV-seropositive. The sample taken for sequencing was PBMCs. The chain has TRBV27 and TRBJ1-1; no reliable D call. As DNA, the CDR3 is TGTGCCAGCAGTTTGATGAATTCGGACACTGAAGCTTTCTTT. This gives the protein CASSLMNSDTEAFF.